This TCR beta chain was identified during a study of blood T cell repertoires in COVID-19. For the study at large: Sample material is recorded as cDNA or gDNA derived from T cells, B-cell-depleted T cells, or PBMCs.

Per the authors' pipeline: The authors estimated nucleated cell counts from reference gene primer amplification. Produced via immunoSEQ multiplex PCR; TCRdb's table is partial and in-frame only. From that table come the V and J calls and clone size; the DNA was used to work out D and trimming. Of 180,000 or so clones listed, around 80% are singletons. CDR3 length: 14 amino acids. Germline CDR1 reads LGHDT; CDR2 reads YNNKEL (reference sequence). The V and J ends lost 4 bases and 5 bases, in that order; junction bases with no gene match: 5. Two negative PCRs, clearance, or symptom resolution were required of recovered Cohort 3 donors.

The sequenced sample was PBMCs or T cells enriched from blood (not recorded which). The clonotype originates from a woman aged 60 to 75 who had recovered from COVID-19. V and J are TRBV3-1 (or the pseudogene TRBV3-2) and TRBJ2-1; 7 bases line up with TRBD2. Written as DNA, the CDR3 is TGTGCCAGCAGCCGGGGGGGAGGAGACAATGAGCAGTTCTTC. Its protein product is CASSRGGGDNEQFF.